This TCR beta chain was sequenced during a study of OX40 agonist ivuxolimab in advanced cancers. Points from the study as a whole: There was clonal expansion of CD4+ and CD8+ blood T cells by week 6 at 0.1 to 3.0 mg/kg.

This CDR3 region has 14 residues. V dropped 7 bases and J dropped 12 bases, with 22 bases sitting between them. CDR1 MNHEY and CDR2 SVGAGI come from the germline V gene. Patients with autoimmune history or systemic immunosuppression were excluded. For this clone: What it binds is unknown.

Profiling relied on immunoSEQ multiplex PCR, and the TCRdb table lists in-frame clones only, not all of them. The sample gives approximately 25,000 clones, approximately 90% of which show up once; 49% is in the top ten. The sample here was CD4+ or CD8+ T cells sorted from blood, taken in a trial of the OX40 agonist ivuxolimab. This sequence was found in an adult with an advanced solid tumor such as melanoma, head and neck, liver or kidney cancer. This chain connects TRBV6-5 to TRBJ2-1; D is possibly TRBD1 (5 bases). The CDR3 nucleotides read TGTGCCAGCACTTTTTTGGCAGGGTATTCACGGCAGTTCTTC. Protein sequence: CASTFLAGYSRQFF.